The next 14 T cell receptor beta chains were all read from a single sample in a study of blood T cells in healthy people across ages. Primers used in a second PCR of about 6 to 11 cycles were a sample-barcoded 5' primer and a J-beta primer mix. MiXCR, applied by TCRdb to the 5' RACE reads, yields one record per CDR3 protein. In the table there are more than 800,000 distinct CDR3 sequences, about 30% of which are singletons. The source material was blood. The source of these receptors is an elderly woman in good health.

In its sample, this clonotype was seen many times. The CDR3 nucleotides read TGTGCCAGCAGTTGGACAGGGCCTCCCTACGAGCAGTACTTC. Encoded protein: CASSWTGPPYEQYF. This rearrangement joins TRBV6-2 or TRBV6-3 to TRBJ2-7; 8 nucleotides line up with TRBD1. Germline values: CDR1 MNHEY, CDR2 SVGEGT. V lost 4 bases to trimming and J lost 2 bases; unmatched junction nucleotides: 4. The CDR3 spans 14 residues.

This clonotype came up many times. The chain has TRBV7-2 and TRBJ1-4; D call uncertain. V was trimmed by 0 bases and J by 3 bases, leaving 14 bases between them. Germline V gene lookup returns CDR1 SGHTA and CDR2 FQGNSA. The CDR3 runs to 17 residues. The chain's CDR3 is CASSLAQLRAANEKLFF. For the CDR3, the DNA is TGTGCCAGCAGCTTAGCCCAATTGAGGGCTGCTAATGAAAAACTGTTTTTT.

Only a few counts were recorded for this clonotype. V and J are TRBV19 and TRBJ2-5; TRBD1 matches at 9 bases. Germline V gene lookup returns CDR1 LNHDA and CDR2 SQIVND (reference sequence). J was trimmed by 2 bases and V by 5 bases; bases with no gene match: 6. This CDR3 has 15 amino acids. The CDR3 coding sequence is TGTGCCAGTAGTCTGGGACAGGGCATACAAGAGACCCAGTACTTC. This translates into CASSLGQGIQETQYF.

This clonotype appeared a few times. The chain joins TRBV13 to TRBJ2-3, with a tentative D call TRBD2 (6 bases). V shed 0 bases and J shed 2 bases, with 12 bases lying between them. CDR1 PRHDT and CDR2 FYEKMQ come from the germline V gene (reference sequence). CDR3 size: 16 residues. The CDR3 loop reads CASSLGLPGVTDTQYF. The CDR3, as DNA: TGTGCCAGCAGCTTAGGCCTCCCGGGGGTCACAGATACGCAGTATTTT.

This sequence joins TRBV6-5 and TRBJ2-2; D gene uncertain. The V end lost 2 bases, the J end lost 0 bases, and 7 bases lay between the germline ends. Germline CDR1 and CDR2: MNHEY and SVGAGI. This CDR3 has 15 amino acids. CDR3 sequence: CASSYEGPNTGELFF. The CDR3 nucleotides read TGTGCCAGCAGTTACGAAGGGCCGAACACCGGGGAGCTGTTTTTT.

The chain uses TRBV5-5 and TRBJ1-6; D uncertain. The V end was cut by 1 base, the J end by 6 bases, with 8 bases between. This CDR3 comprises 14 residues. Germline CDR1 SGHKS, CDR2 YYEKEE (reference sequence). CDR3 DNA: TGTGCCAGCAGCTTGCCAGACCTTAATTCACCCCTCCACTTT. As protein: CASSLPDLNSPLHF.

J is TRBJ2-7 and V is TRBV6-5; TRBD2 agrees at 7 bases. The CDR3 is 12 amino acids. Germline V gene sequence: CDR1 MNHEY, CDR2 SVGAGI. V was pared by 5 bases and J by 6 bases, with 4 bases of the junction left unmatched. This CDR3 is CASSRTRFEQYF. In nucleotides, the CDR3 is TGTGCCAGCAGTCGGACTAGATTCGAGCAGTACTTC.

This clonotype was counted a single time. A much larger clone differs by one base, so this may be a read error. The V and J genes are TRBV4-3 and TRBJ2-4; possibly TRBD2 for D (5 bases). TRBJ2-5 matches the DNA end more closely, so the J call is doubtful. Germline V lookup: CDR1 LGHNA, CDR2 YSLEER. The CDR3 is 14 amino acids. The chain's CDR3 is CAGSQEPGFETQYF. The CDR3 coding sequence is TGCGCCGGCAGCCAAGAACCGGGGTTCGAGACCCAGTACTTC.

This clonotype has a count of ten or more. This chain joins TRBV5-1 and TRBJ1-2, with no clear D. Trimming stripped 0 bases from V and 8 bases from J, with 14 bases between. The germline CDR1 and CDR2 sequences are SGHRS and YFSETQ. The CDR3 is 14 residues long. The CDR3 sequence is CASSLASIEGGYTF. The CDR3 DNA follows: TGCGCCAGCAGCTTGGCCAGTATCGAAGGGGGCTACACCTTC.

This clonotype occurred many times. V usage is TRBV5-1 and J usage is TRBJ2-3; D is perhaps TRBD2 (5 bases). Germline CDR1 SGHRS, CDR2 YFSETQ. The CDR3 is made up of 13 amino acids. V lost 0 bases and J lost 5, with 7 bases in between. The CDR3 nucleotides read TGCGCCAGCAGCTTGGCCGGGGAAGATACGCAGTATTTT. Translation gives CASSLAGEDTQYF.

V usage is TRBV20-1 and J usage is TRBJ1-2, with D perhaps TRBD1 (6 bases). Trimming took off 5 bases at V and 6 bases at J, with 10 bases between the two ends. The CDR3 has 11 amino acids. Germline loops: CDR1 DFQATT, CDR2 SNEGSKA (reference sequence). The CDR3 bases are TGCAGTGCTTGGGGGGCGAATGGCTACACCTTC. This sequence encodes CSAWGANGYTF.

To note about this clonotype: This may stem from a read error, because a much larger clone lies one nucleotide away. The gene calls are TRBV19 and TRBJ2-1; TRBD1 might be the D (6 bases). The V gene lost 3 bases and the J gene lost 6 bases, with 12 bases spanning the gap. Germline CDR1 LNHDA, CDR2 SQIVND (reference sequence). The CDR3 covers 14 residues. CDR3 region: CASSMPGVRNEQFF. Here the CDR3 DNA reads TGTGCCAGTAGTATGCCAGGGGTGCGCAATGAGCAGTTCTTC. Using reference TRBV19 and TRBJ2-1 for the parts outside the CDR3, the full variable domain is DGGITQSPKYLFRKEGQNVTLSCEQNLNHDAMYWYRQDPGQGLRLIYYSQIVNDFQKGDIAEGYSVSREKKESFPLTVTSAQKNPTAFYLCASSMPGVRNEQFFGPGTRLTVL.

As for this clonotype: A junction end diverges from the germline sequence, so it may reflect a read error. CDR3 coding DNA: TGTGCCAGCAGCTCGAGGACACAAGATACGCTGTATTTT. Its protein product is CASSSRTQDTLYF. The V and J genes are TRBV7-2 and TRBJ2-3, with D possibly matching TRBD1 (5 bases). There are 13 residues in the CDR3. Germline CDR1 is SGHTA and CDR2 is FQGNSA.

The CDR3 sequence is CASSYSSGTGGVYTF. In DNA, the CDR3 is TGTGCCAGCAGTTACTCCTCCGGGACAGGGGGCGTCTACACCTTC. The chain employs TRBV6-5 and TRBJ1-2; TRBD1 aligns across 12 bases. CDR3 length: 15 amino acids. Looked up from germline, CDR1 is MNHEY and CDR2 is SVGAGI. Unmatched junction bases numbered 6, after V lost 0 bases and J lost 10 bases.